This is a list of T cell receptor beta chains from one sample in a study of cytomegalovirus exposure and HLA in healthy donors. Assay used: immunoSEQ multiplex PCR; TCRdb lists only in-frame clones, some missing. Its clone listing holds roughly 64,000 clones. Sequences were obtained from PBMCs. Source of these receptors: a woman aged 18-29 years in good health and CMV-seronegative. The CDR3 runs from the conserved cysteine through the conserved F or W. The D gene is left open where the match is weak. A row's size may be missing; if present it is once, few, many or a size class.

TRBD1	.	TRBV19	TRBJ2-2	TGTGCCAGTAGGGGACAGGCGCCGAACACCGGGGAGCTGTTTTTT	CASRGQAPNTGELFF
TRBD1	.	TRBV2	TRBJ2-7	TGTGCCGCTGAGGGGGACAGCTCCTACGAGCAGTACTTC	CAAEGDSSYEQYF
TRBD2	.	TRBV29-1	TRBJ2-5	TGCAGCGTTGACCCACTAGCGGGGTCCGGAGAGACCCAGTACTTC	CSVDPLAGSGETQYF
.	.	TRBV10-3	TRBJ1-1	TGTGCCATCAGTGAGGCAGGGAACACTGAAGCTTTCTTT	CAISEAGNTEAFF
.	.	TRBV6-5	TRBJ1-2	TGTGCCAGCAGTTACTTGGGGGGTGGGGCCCACTATGGCTACACCTTC	CASSYLGGGAHYGYTF
.	.	TRBV5-6	TRBJ2-7	TGTGCCAGCAGGCAACTAAGTACCTACGAGCAGTACTTC	CASRQLSTYEQYF
TRBD1	.	TRBV11-1	TRBJ2-1	TGTGCCAGCAGCACTTACAGGGGGCTAGGCAATGAGCAGTTCTTC	CASSTYRGLGNEQFF
.	large	TRBV7-3	TRBJ2-1	TGTGCCAGCAGCCTCGGGGAGGAGGGGTTCTTC	CASSLGEEGFF
.	.	TRBV5-1	TRBJ2-6	TGCGCCAGCAGCTTGGCCTCTAAGGGGGCCAACGTCCTGACTTTC	CASSLASKGANVLTF
TRBD1	.	TRBV2	TRBJ2-2	TGTGCCAGCAGTGGAGGACAGGTCTTTGGGAACACCGGGGAGCTGTTTTTT	CASSGGQVFGNTGELFF
.	.	TRBV19	TRBJ2-5	TGTGCCAGCAGCTTCTCTCTAAGGGGCGGAGAGACCCAGTACTTC	CASSFSLRGGETQYF
.	.	TRBV10-3	TRBJ2-7	TGTGCCATCAGTGAGGCTAGGGAGCAGTACTTC	CAISEAREQYF
.	.	TRBV25-1	TRBJ1-5	TGTGCCAGCAGTGCAGGGATTACCCACAATCAGCCCCAGCATTTT	CASSAGITHNQPQHF
TRBD1	.	TRBV4-1	TRBJ1-4	TGCGCCAGCAGCCACACAGGGGCTAATGAAAAACTGTTTTTT	CASSHTGANEKLFF
.	.	TRBV19	TRBJ1-2	TGTGCCAGTAGTGATAGTTGGGGATGGGGGCCGGCTAACTATGGCTACACCTTC	CASSDSWGWGPANYGYTF
.	.	TRBV30	TRBJ2-7	TGTGCCTGGATGGGGCCCTCCTACGAGCAGTACTTC	CAWMGPSYEQYF
TRBD1	.	TRBV19	TRBJ1-1	TGTGCCAGTAGTCCCCGACAGGGGTTGGGGGAACTGGAAAAGACTGAAGCTTTCTTT	CASSPRQGLGELEKTEAFF
TRBD2	.	TRBV4-2	TRBJ2-7	TGTGCCAGCAGCCAAATCGGCGGGAGGGCCTCCTACGAGCAGTACTTC	CASSQIGGRASYEQYF
.	.	TRBV13	TRBJ2-5	TGTGCCAGCAGCCTCGGGTCTCAAGAGACCCAGTACTTC	CASSLGSQETQYF
TRBD1	.	TRBV25-1	TRBJ1-1	TGTGCCAGCAGTGACCTCCCAACGACAGGGAAGAACACTGAAGCTTTCTTT	CASSDLPTTGKNTEAFF